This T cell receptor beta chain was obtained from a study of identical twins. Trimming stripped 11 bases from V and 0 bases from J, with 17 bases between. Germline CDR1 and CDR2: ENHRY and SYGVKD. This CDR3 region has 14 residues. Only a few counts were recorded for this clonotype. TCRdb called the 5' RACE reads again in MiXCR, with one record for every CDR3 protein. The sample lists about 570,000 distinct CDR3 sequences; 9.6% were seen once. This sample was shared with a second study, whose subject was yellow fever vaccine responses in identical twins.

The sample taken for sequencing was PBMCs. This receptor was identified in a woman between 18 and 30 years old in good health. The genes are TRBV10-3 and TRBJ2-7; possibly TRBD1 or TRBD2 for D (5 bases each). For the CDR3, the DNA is TGTGCCGCCCAGGGTTCGGGGAACTCCTACGAGCAGTACTTC. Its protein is CAAQGSGNSYEQYF.